This T cell receptor (beta chain) was recovered during a study of T cells in Graves' hyperthyroidism and ophthalmopathy. The CDR3 regions of TCR beta were amplified from RNA transcripts. First-round RT-PCR targeting the TCR CDR3 was performed with the HTBI primer set. TCRdb reprocessed the multiplex PCR reads via MiXCR and lists one record per CDR3 protein. In the table there are under 650,000 distinct CDR3 sequences, 16% of which are singletons. Germline values: CDR1 SQVTM, CDR2 ANQGSEA. V lost 6 bases, J lost 5 bases, and 7 bases stayed unmatched. This CDR3 spans 14 amino acids. Absence of ophthalmopathy progression within 18 months defined stable Graves' hyperthyroidism. The study left out patients who had uncontrolled infection, other autoimmune disease, pregnancy or lactation.

The source is a woman in her 30s with Graves' hyperthyroidism. V and J are TRBV29-1 and TRBJ2-5; 12 bases are shared with TRBD1. The specimen sequenced was blood. CDR3 region: CSVRDRGLVETQYF. For the CDR3, the DNA is TGCAGCGTCCGGGACAGGGGGCTGGTCGAGACCCAGTACTTC.